Below are 31 T cell receptor beta chains sequenced from a single sample in a study of memory CD4+ T cells and cytomegalovirus serostatus. Single viable CD3+CD4+CD8-CD45RO+ cells were sorted as the memory CD4+ T cells. This table comes from immunoSEQ multiplex PCR, and its TCRdb copy is limited to in-frame clones, with some not included. The table lists about 75,000 clones, around 78% of them singletons, with about 2.5% in the top ten. Sequencing used memory CD4+ T cells from blood. The receptor source for this set is an adult in good health and CMV-seropositive.

The rearrangement joins TRBV11-2 to TRBJ1-2; 7 bases agree with TRBD1. From germline, CDR1 is SGHAT and CDR2 FQNNGV. This CDR3 has 16 residues. The J segment lost 2 bases and the V segment lost 4 bases, leaving 10 bases of the junction unmatched. The DNA of the CDR3 is TGTGCCAGCAGCTCCTGGCGAACAGGGGCCAACTATGGCTACACCTTC. Translating gives CASSSWRTGANYGYTF. Looking up the rest from reference TRBV11-2 and TRBJ1-2 gives the full variable domain: EAGVAQSPRYKIIEKRQSVAFWCNPISGHATLYWYQQILGQGPKLLIQFQNNGVVDDSQLPKDRFSAERLKGVDSTLKIQPAKLEDSAVYLCASSSWRTGANYGYTFGSGTRLTVV.

The CDR3 sequence: CASSPSGMEETQYF. CDR3 sequence (DNA): TGTGCCAGCTCACCATCAGGGATGGAGGAGACCCAGTACTTC. The J gene is TRBJ2-5, the V gene TRBV18, with a weak D call TRBD1 (5 bases). The germline CDR1 and CDR2 sequences are KGHSH and LQKENI. This CDR3 has 14 amino acids. Trimming removed 2 bases from V and 5 bases from J, with 12 bases in between.

The rearrangement links TRBV27 to TRBJ2-7; 7 positions match TRBD2. The V gene's germline CDR1 is MNHEY and CDR2 SMNVEV (reference sequence). CDR3 size: 22 residues. The V and J ends lost 2 bases and 5 bases, in that order; junction bases with no gene match: 30. This CDR3 is CASSLPGGDYFPQRDPGDEQYV. The CDR3 coding sequence is TGTGCCAGCAGTTTACCAGGAGGGGACTACTTCCCTCAGCGGGACCCTGGGGACGAGCAGTACGTC.

The J gene is TRBJ2-7, the V gene TRBV15; no clear D gene. Germline V lookup: CDR1 LNHNV, CDR2 YYDKDF (reference sequence). The CDR3 is 13 amino acids. V was cut by 2 bases and J by 3 bases, with 8 bases left in between. This chain's CDR3 is CATSRQRSYEQYF. The CDR3 DNA sequence: TGTGCCACCAGCAGACAACGGAGCTACGAGCAGTACTTC.

This chain uses TRBV30 with TRBJ1-3; D not resolved. The V end was cut by 5 bases, the J end by 3 bases, with 8 bases between. The CDR3 extends over 12 amino acids. Germline values: CDR1 GTSNPN, CDR2 SVGIG (reference sequence). CDR3 sequence reads: CAWFEGGNTIYF. The CDR3 DNA follows: TGTGCCTGGTTCGAGGGTGGAAACACCATATATTTT. Combining the CDR3 with reference TRBV30 and TRBJ1-3 gives the whole variable domain SQTIHQWPATLVQPVGSPLSLECTVEGTSNPNLYWYRQAAGRGLQLLFYSVGIGQISSEVPQNLSASRPQDRQFILSSKKLLLSDSGFYLCAWFEGGNTIYFGEGSWLTVV.

V gene TRBV7-2 combines with J gene TRBJ1-3, with 7 bases matching TRBD1. The CDR3 extends over 14 amino acids. Germline V gives CDR1 SGHTA, CDR2 FQGNSA. With V trimmed by 5 bases and J by 5 bases, 6 bases remained unmatched. DNA for the CDR3: TGTGCCAGCAGCCCGAGACAGGGTAGAAACACCATATATTTT. Encoded protein: CASSPRQGRNTIYF.

V is TRBV7-2 and J is TRBJ1-1; possible D gene TRBD1, 6 bases. From germline, CDR1 is SGHTA and CDR2 FQGNSA. Trimming took 4 bases from V and 6 from J, leaving 15 bases between them. This CDR3 is 14 amino acids long. The CDR3 DNA reads TGTGCCAGCAGCTATAATGCAGGGGTGGCTGAAGCTTTCTTT. It is translated as CASSYNAGVAEAFF.

The chain joins TRBV29-1 to TRBJ1-2; perhaps TRBD1 as D (5 bases). Germline assignment: CDR1 SQVTM and CDR2 ANQGSEA. This CDR3 is 11 amino acids long. The V and J ends lost 7 bases and 8 bases respectively, with 14 bases between them. The CDR3 region has the DNA TGCAGCGCTGGGGGTTGGGAAGGCTACACCTTC. The encoded protein is CSAGGWEGYTF.

The chain links TRBV27 to TRBJ1-5; 9 nucleotides match TRBD1. Germline values: CDR1 MNHEY, CDR2 SMNVEV (reference sequence). Trimming removed 9 bases from V and 3 bases from J; junction bases left unmatched: 3. The CDR3 totals 13 residues. The CDR3 reads CASTGGFNQPQHF. The CDR3 DNA reads TGTGCCAGTACAGGGGGCTTCAATCAGCCCCAGCATTTT.

The chain carries TRBV14 and TRBJ1-2; a weak D match, TRBD1 (5 bases). The CDR3 totals 15 residues. Germline-derived CDR1 and CDR2 are SGHDN and FVKESK. The V end was cut by 4 bases, the J end by 5 bases, with 17 bases between. This CDR3 reads CASSLGSRGMYGYTF. CDR3 bases: TGTGCCAGCAGCCTCGGAAGCCGGGGGATGTATGGCTACACCTTC.

This clone occurred a few times. The chain has TRBV7-9 and TRBJ2-7, with a weak D call TRBD2 (5 bases). This CDR3 is built from 16 residues. Trimming removed 5 bases from V and 1 base from J, with 18 bases in between. Germline loops: CDR1 SEHNR, CDR2 FQNEAQ (reference sequence). CDR3 loop: CASSRGLRQGSYEQYF. DNA for the CDR3: TGTGCCAGCAGCCGAGGACTGCGTCAAGGGTCCTACGAGCAGTACTTC.

Only one count was recorded for this clone. The chain carries TRBV30 and TRBJ1-5; D is undetermined. The CDR3 sequence is 14 residues long. V was shortened by 3 bases and J by 0 bases, with 9 bases between the two germline ends. Germline loops: CDR1 GTSNPN, CDR2 SVGIG (reference sequence). The CDR3 spells CAWSIGASNQPQHF. The CDR3 DNA follows: TGTGCCTGGAGCATCGGTGCTAGCAATCAGCCCCAGCATTTT. Together with reference TRBV30 and TRBJ1-5, the CDR3 gives the full variable domain: SQTIHQWPATLVQPVGSPLSLECTVEGTSNPNLYWYRQAAGRGLQLLFYSVGIGQISSEVPQNLSASRPQDRQFILSSKKLLLSDSGFYLCAWSIGASNQPQHFGDGTRLSIL.

This chain links TRBV7-2 with TRBJ2-7, with unresolved D. The germline V and J ends were trimmed by 1 base and 0 bases, with 10 bases remaining between them. The V gene's germline CDR1 is SGHTA and CDR2 FQGNSA. CDR3 length equals 15 residues. As DNA, the CDR3 is TGTGCCAGCAGCTTAGGGCCCGCGAGCTCCTACGAGCAGTACTTC. Encoded protein: CASSLGPASSYEQYF.

This clone was seen more than once but under ten times. The chain combines TRBV4-1 with TRBJ1-5; perhaps TRBD1 as D (6 bases). V lost 2 bases and J 5 bases, leaving 10 bases between the germline ends. Germline V CDR1 and CDR2: MGHRA, YSYEKL. CDR3 length: 14 residues. The CDR3 is CASSQRDIYQPQHF. CDR3 DNA: TGCGCCAGCAGCCAACGGGACATCTATCAGCCCCAGCATTTT.

The chain uses TRBV5-4 and TRBJ2-3, with D perhaps TRBD2 (6 bases). The CDR3 sequence is 17 residues long. Trimming cost V 0 bases and J 2 bases, with 16 bases left between them. Germline CDR1 and CDR2: SGHNT and YYREEE (reference sequence). The CDR3 DNA reads TGTGCCAGCAGCTTGGGTGGGCGGGGCCCCCCCACAGATACGCAGTATTTT. As protein: CASSLGGRGPPTDTQYF.

The gene calls are TRBV4-2 and TRBJ2-5; weak D call: TRBD2 (5 bases). The germline V gene encodes CDR1 LGHNA and CDR2 YNFKEQ. V was pared by 1 base and J by 4 bases, with 10 bases between. The CDR3 loop spans 14 amino acids. CDR3: CASSQGGNRETQYF. The CDR3 bases are TGTGCCAGCAGCCAAGGAGGGAACCGAGAGACCCAGTACTTC.

This clone appeared a few times. V and J are TRBV30 and TRBJ1-4; 7 bases align to TRBD1. Germline V lookup: CDR1 GTSNPN, CDR2 SVGIG (reference sequence). CDR3 length equals 13 residues. DNA for the CDR3: TGTGCATGGCGACAGGGACTAAATGAAAAACTGTTTTTT. Translating it yields CAWRQGLNEKLFF. Supplemented by reference TRBV30 and TRBJ1-4, the full variable domain reads SQTIHQWPATLVQPVGSPLSLECTVEGTSNPNLYWYRQAAGRGLQLLFYSVGIGQISSEVPQNLSASRPQDRQFILSSKKLLLSDSGFYLCAWRQGLNEKLFFGSGTQLSVL.

V is TRBV19 and J is TRBJ1-2, with TRBD1 identical over 8 bases. From germline, CDR1 is LNHDA and CDR2 SQIVND (reference sequence). The length of the CDR3 is 15 residues. J lost 2 bases, V lost 7 bases, and 9 bases had no gene match. The CDR3 sequence: CASTQLRTGNYGYTF. As DNA, the CDR3 is TGTGCCAGTACCCAACTCCGGACAGGGAACTATGGCTACACCTTC. Drawing the rest from reference TRBV19 and TRBJ1-2, the complete variable domain is DGGITQSPKYLFRKEGQNVTLSCEQNLNHDAMYWYRQDPGQGLRLIYYSQIVNDFQKGDIAEGYSVSREKKESFPLTVTSAQKNPTAFYLCASTQLRTGNYGYTFGSGTRLTVV.

This chain joins TRBV9 and TRBJ2-2, with 10 bases lining up with TRBD2. This CDR3 region has 16 residues. Germline V lookup: CDR1 SGDLS, CDR2 YYNGEE. Trimming cost V 4 bases and J 1 base; bases outside gene matches: 4. The CDR3 reads CASSPRLAGNTGELFF. The CDR3 region has the DNA TGTGCCAGCAGCCCGCGACTAGCGGGGAACACCGGGGAGCTGTTTTTT. The variable domain in full, completed from reference TRBV9 and TRBJ2-2, reads DSGVTQTPKHLITATGQRVTLRCSPRSGDLSVYWYQQSLDQGLQFLIQYYNGEERAKGNILERFSAQQFPDLHSELNLSSLELGDSALYFCASSPRLAGNTGELFFGEGSRLTVL.

The rearrangement uses TRBV10-1 and TRBJ2-7; 8 bases fit TRBD1. With V trimmed by 3 bases and J by 7 bases, 5 bases remained unmatched. Germline loops: CDR1 WNHNN, CDR2 SYGVQD (reference sequence). This CDR3 is 13 amino acids long. The CDR3 loop is CASSEGQGREQYF. Written as DNA, the CDR3 is TGCGCCAGCAGTGAAGGACAGGGAAGGGAGCAGTACTTC.

This clone was seen a single time. The chain is built from TRBV9 and TRBJ2-1; D unresolved. Germline values: CDR1 SGDLS, CDR2 YYNGEE. V lost 3 bases and J lost 3, with 10 bases in between. The CDR3 totals 14 residues. CDR3 DNA sequence: TGTGCCAGCAGCGCTAACCTCGTCTACAATGAGCAGTTCTTC. It codes for CASSANLVYNEQFF. The full variable domain, in which reference TRBV9 and TRBJ2-1 provide the parts outside the CDR3, is DSGVTQTPKHLITATGQRVTLRCSPRSGDLSVYWYQQSLDQGLQFLIQYYNGEERAKGNILERFSAQQFPDLHSELNLSSLELGDSALYFCASSANLVYNEQFFGPGTRLTVL.

The J gene is TRBJ2-3, the V gene TRBV5-1, with 10 bases identical to TRBD2. The CDR3 runs to 16 residues. Germline loops: CDR1 SGHRS, CDR2 YFSETQ. Trimming took 5 bases from V and 0 from J; bases not matched to a gene: 6. The CDR3 DNA reads TGCGCCAGCAGGAAGGGGACTAGCGAGAGCACAGATACGCAGTATTTT. Protein sequence: CASRKGTSESTDTQYF.

This clone occurred a few times. The genes are TRBV27 and TRBJ1-1, with D possibly matching TRBD1 (5 bases). The V end lost 5 bases, the J end lost 4 bases, and 14 bases lay between the germline ends. Germline lookup yields CDR1 MNHEY and CDR2 SMNVEV (reference sequence). The CDR3 is made up of 14 amino acids. Here the CDR3 reads CASSPFGGATEAFF. The CDR3 DNA reads TGTGCCAGCAGTCCGTTTGGAGGGGCCACTGAAGCTTTCTTT.

This clone appeared once. The chain combines TRBV18 with TRBJ1-1; D may be TRBD1 (6 bases). V lost 1 base and J lost 1, with 7 bases in between. The germline CDR1 and CDR2 sequences are KGHSH and LQKENI. There are 14 residues in the CDR3. The CDR3 here is CASSPQGENTEAFF. As DNA, the CDR3 is TGTGCCAGCTCACCACAGGGGGAGAACACTGAAGCTTTCTTT.

The rearrangement joins TRBV28 to TRBJ1-1; tentatively, D is TRBD1 (6 bases). Trimming took 3 bases from V and 6 from J, leaving 11 bases between them. In germline, CDR1 is MDHEN, CDR2 SYDVKM. This CDR3 has 13 residues. Here the CDR3 reads CASSLGHSAEAFF. CDR3 sequence (DNA): TGTGCCAGCAGTTTGGGACATTCCGCTGAAGCTTTCTTT.

This clone was recorded only once. This chain uses TRBV5-1 with TRBJ2-7, with D possibly matching TRBD1 (6 bases). The length of the CDR3 is 13 residues. Germline CDR1 reads SGHRS; CDR2 reads YFSETQ. Between the trimmed V and J ends, which lost 2 bases and 6 bases, there was a span of 12 bases. CDR3 sequence (DNA): TGCGCCAGCAGCTTCCACGGACAGTCCGAGCAGTACTTC. Translating it yields CASSFHGQSEQYF.

The chain recombines TRBV10-3 with TRBJ2-7; TRBD2 is a possible D gene (5 bases). Germline V gives CDR1 ENHRY, CDR2 SYGVKD. This CDR3 is 12 amino acids long. The V end was cut by 6 bases, the J end by 6 bases, with 12 bases between. The CDR3 nucleotides read TGTGCCATCAGAGGCGACGGACTCGAGCAGTACTTC. Amino acids: CAIRGDGLEQYF.

This rearrangement joins TRBV5-5 to TRBJ1-2; D perhaps matches TRBD1 (6 bases). The CDR3 length is 17 residues. Trimming left V 0 bases short and J 2 bases short, with 17 bases between. Germline CDR1 is SGHKS and CDR2 is YYEKEE (reference sequence). The CDR3 coding sequence is TGTGCCAGCAGCTTGGGGGGGCCCGCAGGGAAGAACTATGGCTACACCTTC. Protein sequence: CASSLGGPAGKNYGYTF.

The chain is built from TRBV5-4 and TRBJ1-1; TRBD1 matches at 8 bases. The CDR3 loop spans 18 amino acids. V shed 2 bases and J 4 bases; nucleotides not matched to a gene: 16. Germline assignment: CDR1 SGHNT and CDR2 YYREEE (reference sequence). The CDR3 DNA reads TGTGCCAGCAGCTTAGATATTTGGCGCAGGGGGCGATTCACTGAAGCTTTCTTT. Encoded protein: CASSLDIWRRGRFTEAFF.

This clone showed up just once. The rearrangement uses TRBV6-5 and TRBJ1-2; TRBD1 is a possible D gene (5 bases). There are 15 residues in the CDR3. V was trimmed by 5 bases and J by 3 bases, leaving 16 bases between them. Germline V gives CDR1 MNHEY, CDR2 SVGAGI. The CDR3 is CASSLGDGRHYGYTF. CDR3 nucleotide sequence: TGTGCCAGCAGTCTCGGGGACGGCAGGCACTATGGCTACACCTTC.

The chain uses TRBV7-2 and TRBJ2-7, with no clear D. CDR3 size: 15 residues. Germline V gene data show CDR1 as SGHTA and CDR2 as FQGNSA. Trimming took off 1 base at V and 2 bases at J, with 12 bases between the two ends. Here the CDR3 DNA reads TGTGCCAGCAGCTTAGATCCAGTAACAGCCTACGAGCAGTACTTC. Amino acids: CASSLDPVTAYEQYF.